These T cell receptor beta chains were read from a single sample in a study of blood T cell repertoires in COVID-19. Sequencing was performed with immunoSEQ multiplex PCR; in TCRdb, only in-frame clones are kept and a portion is missing. The sample includes about 250,000 clones, around nine tenths of them seen just once. Material: peripheral blood. Every receptor here comes from a woman in her fifties or sixties who had recovered from COVID-19. Each CDR3 is given without its conserved first and last residue. Where a row states a size, it is once, few, many or the class of an expanded clone; other rows omit it.

v_call: TRBV7-3
clone_size: .
j_call: TRBJ1-1
cdr3_aa: ASSPNPTGRGAF

v_call: TRBV5-1
clone_size: .
j_call: TRBJ1-4
cdr3_aa: ASSLGGGSATNEKLF

v_call: TRBV5-5
clone_size: few
j_call: TRBJ2-1
cdr3_aa: ASSFYGGIFNEQF

v_call: TRBV9
clone_size: .
j_call: TRBJ2-1
cdr3_aa: ASSPYSRGANEQF

v_call: TRBV9
clone_size: .
j_call: TRBJ2-1
cdr3_aa: ASSPHRASGVQTYNEQF

v_call: TRBV3-1/TRBV3-2
clone_size: once
j_call: TRBJ2-7
cdr3_aa: ASSQGQDSMEY

v_call: TRBV19
clone_size: .
j_call: TRBJ1-1
cdr3_aa: ASSQGQGNTEAF

v_call: TRBV11-2
clone_size: .
j_call: TRBJ2-1
cdr3_aa: ASSLVWGDEQF

v_call: TRBV10-3
clone_size: .
j_call: TRBJ1-6
cdr3_aa: AIRTDNDNSPLH

v_call: TRBV19
clone_size: .
j_call: TRBJ2-3
cdr3_aa: ASSTIPGGADTQY

v_call: TRBV5-6
clone_size: .
j_call: TRBJ1-6
cdr3_aa: ASSFRDRVSPLH

v_call: TRBV19
clone_size: once
j_call: TRBJ1-5
cdr3_aa: ASRESGQMGRHQPQH

v_call: TRBV5-6
clone_size: .
j_call: TRBJ1-2
cdr3_aa: ASSWEGRGIRGYT

v_call: TRBV28
clone_size: .
j_call: TRBJ1-5
cdr3_aa: ASSLGTGSNQPQH

v_call: TRBV29-1
clone_size: .
j_call: TRBJ1-2
cdr3_aa: SVHREGYT

v_call: TRBV27
clone_size: .
j_call: TRBJ2-2
cdr3_aa: ASSPPIRENTGELF

v_call: TRBV19
clone_size: .
j_call: TRBJ2-1
cdr3_aa: ASSPGLYNEQF

v_call: TRBV7-8
clone_size: .
j_call: TRBJ2-7
cdr3_aa: ASSYNQGSEQY

v_call: TRBV5-1
clone_size: few
j_call: TRBJ2-2
cdr3_aa: ASSIPNTGELF

v_call: TRBV5-4
clone_size: .
j_call: TRBJ1-2
cdr3_aa: ASSSGQFGLDYGYT

v_call: TRBV5-4
clone_size: .
j_call: TRBJ2-7
cdr3_aa: ASSSKQVSSYEQY

v_call: TRBV11-2
clone_size: .
j_call: TRBJ2-7
cdr3_aa: ASSSGTPYEQY

v_call: TRBV28
clone_size: .
j_call: TRBJ1-3
cdr3_aa: ASSLATTVNTIY

v_call: TRBV5-5
clone_size: .
j_call: TRBJ2-5
cdr3_aa: ASSLGRDLFETQY

v_call: TRBV3-1/TRBV3-2
clone_size: .
j_call: TRBJ1-2
cdr3_aa: ASSQEYRGGYT